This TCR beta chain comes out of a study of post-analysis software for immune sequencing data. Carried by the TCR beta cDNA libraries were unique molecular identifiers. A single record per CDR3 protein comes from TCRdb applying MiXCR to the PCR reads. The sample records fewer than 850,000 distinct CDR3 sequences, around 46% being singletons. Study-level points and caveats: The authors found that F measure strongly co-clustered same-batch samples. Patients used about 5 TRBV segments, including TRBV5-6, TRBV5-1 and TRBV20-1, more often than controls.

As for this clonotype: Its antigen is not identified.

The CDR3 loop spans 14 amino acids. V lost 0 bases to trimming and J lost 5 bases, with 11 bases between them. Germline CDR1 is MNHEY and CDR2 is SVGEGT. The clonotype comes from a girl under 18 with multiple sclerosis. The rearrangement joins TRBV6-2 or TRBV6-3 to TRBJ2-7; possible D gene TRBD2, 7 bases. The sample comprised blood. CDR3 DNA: TGTGCCAGCAGTTACTCGGGCGGGGGCGACGAGCAGTACTTC. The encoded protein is CASSYSGGGDEQYF.